The 23 T cell receptor beta chains below were found in one sample sequenced in a study of blood T cell repertoires in COVID-19. Data came from immunoSEQ multiplex PCR; TCRdb stores just in-frame clones and leaves some out. The data hold 100,000 or so clones, with roughly 87% observed a single time. The sample was peripheral blood. The receptors originated from a man aged 45-65 years with active COVID-19.

CDR3 amino acids: CASSPTRDTIYF. In DNA, the CDR3 is TGTGCCAGCTCACCGACCAGGGACACCATATATTTT. V is TRBV18 and J is TRBJ1-3; D perhaps matches TRBD1 (5 bases). The V end was cut by 3 bases, the J end by 8 bases, with 8 bases between. Germline lookup yields CDR1 KGHSH and CDR2 LQKENI. CDR3 length: 12 amino acids.

The sample holds one count of this clone. The chain combines TRBV20-1 with TRBJ1-5; 8 nucleotides match TRBD1. Germline V lookup: CDR1 DFQATT, CDR2 SNEGSKA (reference sequence). The J segment lost 4 bases and the V segment lost 3 bases, leaving 2 bases of the junction unmatched. The CDR3 has 13 amino acids. CDR3 in DNA: TGCAGTGCTAGTCAGGGGGCGAATCAGCCCCAGCATTTT. Its protein product is CSASQGANQPQHF.

This chain links TRBV30 with TRBJ1-1; 7 positions match TRBD1. Germline CDR1 GTSNPN, CDR2 SVGIG (reference sequence). The CDR3 is made up of 15 amino acids. V shed 3 bases and J 0 bases; nucleotides not matched to a gene: 7. CDR3 in DNA: TGTGCCTGGAGGAGGGACAGCCTGATGAACACTGAAGCTTTCTTT. It codes for CAWRRDSLMNTEAFF.

The CDR3 nucleotides read TGTGCCTGGAGTCGGGAGTTAGCTAACTATGGCTACACCTTC. Translation: CAWSRELANYGYTF. The chain couples TRBV30 to TRBJ1-2, with D hard to call. The germline V gene encodes CDR1 GTSNPN and CDR2 SVGIG (reference sequence). The V end lost 2 bases, the J end lost 0 bases, and 10 bases lay between the germline ends. The CDR3 has 14 amino acids.

Comments on this clone: One end of the junction fails to match germline, which may point to a read error. The chain couples TRBV4-2 to TRBJ2-2; 9 positions agree with TRBD2. The CDR3 sequence is 16 residues long. Germline V gene sequence: CDR1 LGHNA, CDR2 YNFKEQ. The DNA of the CDR3 is TGTGCCCGCAGCCGACCTCGCGGGGGGGCGGGGGGGGAGCTGTTTTTT. Its protein product is CARSRPRGGAGGELFF.

This clone has only a few counts. The chain couples TRBV28 to TRBJ2-7; D remains unclear. Germline-derived CDR1 and CDR2 are MDHEN and SYDVKM. The CDR3 covers 12 residues. The V end lost 5 bases, the J end lost 4 bases, and 9 bases lay between the germline ends. In DNA form, the CDR3 reads TGTGCCAGCAGTCCTGCCGGGTACGAGCAGTACTTC. Its protein is CASSPAGYEQYF.

The chain carries TRBV11-2 and TRBJ2-1; 8 bases match TRBD2. With 4 bases clipped from V and 9 bases from J, the junction kept 14 bases outside the gene matches. The CDR3 contains 16 residues. Germline V gives CDR1 SGHAT, CDR2 FQNNGV. Here the CDR3 DNA reads TGTGCCAGCAGCTCTGCCCTCCGGGGGGGCCGAGGTGAGCAGTTCTTC. This encodes CASSSALRGGRGEQFF.

The chain combines TRBV2 with TRBJ2-1; tentatively, D is TRBD2 (6 bases). The CDR3 loop spans 11 amino acids. V lost 11 bases, J lost 7 bases, and 12 bases lay in between. Germline lookup yields CDR1 SNHLY and CDR2 FYNNEI. CDR3 loop: CAGRTNNEQFF. The CDR3 DNA sequence: TGTGCCGGGAGGACTAATAATGAGCAGTTCTTC.

The chain couples TRBV11-3 to TRBJ2-7, with a tentative D call TRBD1 (6 bases). The ends were cut back, 0 bases at V and 7 bases at J, with 7 bases in the middle. In germline, CDR1 is SGHNT, CDR2 YENEEA. CDR3 length: 12 amino acids. CDR3 amino acids: CASSLDRGEQYF. CDR3 DNA: TGTGCCAGCAGCTTAGACAGGGGTGAGCAGTACTTC.

The gene calls are TRBV11-3 and TRBJ2-5; 7 nucleotides align to TRBD1. The CDR3 is 14 amino acids. J gave up 5 bases and V 1 base, and 4 bases lay outside the gene matches. Per the germline V gene, CDR1 is SGHNT and CDR2 is YENEEA. CDR3 protein: CASSLGGTDETQYF. The CDR3 DNA follows: TGTGCCAGCAGCTTAGGGGGGACAGATGAGACCCAGTACTTC.

This clone has only one observation. This chain connects TRBV10-3 to TRBJ1-6, with D possibly matching TRBD1 (6 bases). CDR1 is ENHRY and CDR2 is SYGVKD in the germline V gene. V was cut by 5 bases and J by 7 bases, with 15 bases left in between. The CDR3 sequence is 15 residues long. The CDR3 is CAISTEDRTNSPLHF. The CDR3 DNA is TGTGCCATCAGTACAGAGGACAGAACCAATTCACCCCTCCACTTT.

This clone has a handful of counts. V gene TRBV19 combines with J gene TRBJ1-5; TRBD1 agrees at 9 bases. CDR3 length: 15 amino acids. Trimming removed 3 bases from V and 4 bases from J; junction bases left unmatched: 4. CDR1 is LNHDA and CDR2 is SQIVND in the germline V gene (reference sequence). The CDR3 protein is CASSIGDRGNQPQHF. The CDR3 DNA reads TGTGCCAGTAGTATCGGAGACAGGGGGAATCAGCCCCAGCATTTT.

The rearrangement links TRBV10-3 to TRBJ2-4, with TRBD1 identical over 7 bases. The germline V gene has CDR1 ENHRY and CDR2 SYGVKD. Trimming cost V 6 bases and J 0 bases; bases outside gene matches: 14. This CDR3 is built from 18 residues. CDR3 bases: TGTGCCATCAGGAAAACAGGGGTAAGGGCTCTAGCCAAAAACATTCAGTACTTC. It encodes CAIRKTGVRALAKNIQYF.

This clone has just one count. The chain recombines TRBV7-9 with TRBJ2-7; D ambiguous. CDR1 is SEHNR, CDR2 FQNEAQ, per germline (reference sequence). This CDR3 contains 13 residues. The V and J ends lost 2 bases and 5 bases respectively, with 10 bases between them. This chain's CDR3 is CASSLILAHEQYF. The CDR3 region has the DNA TGTGCCAGCAGCTTAATTTTAGCCCACGAGCAGTACTTC.

The J gene is TRBJ2-2, the V gene TRBV5-1, with D maybe TRBD2 (5 bases). CDR3 length: 13 amino acids. Germline V gives CDR1 SGHRS, CDR2 YFSETQ. Trimming took 4 bases from V and 7 from J, leaving 11 bases between them. In nucleotides, the CDR3 is TGCGCCAGCAGCCAGAGGGCGGACGGGGAGCTGTTTTTT. It specifies CASSQRADGELFF.

This rearrangement joins TRBV5-6 to TRBJ1-5; 9 bases agree with TRBD1. The CDR3 is made up of 14 amino acids. The junction had 1 base not matched to a gene; V was cut back by 4 bases and J by 2 bases. The germline CDR1 and CDR2 sequences are SGHDT and YYEEEE. CDR3 region: CASSTGGRNQPQHF. The CDR3 DNA reads as TGTGCCAGCAGCACAGGGGGCCGCAATCAGCCCCAGCATTTT.

J is TRBJ2-1 and V is TRBV19, with TRBD1 matching 10 bases. Per the germline V gene, CDR1 is LNHDA and CDR2 is SQIVND (reference sequence). The ends lost 5 bases at V and 7 bases at J; junction bases unmatched: 5. The CDR3 runs to 14 residues. The CDR3 sequence: CASSSGQGGNEQFF. CDR3 DNA sequence: TGTGCCAGTAGTTCCGGACAGGGGGGGAATGAGCAGTTCTTC.

This clone came up once. The CDR3 loop is CASSLEVAAGNTIYF. The CDR3 nucleotides read TGTGCCAGCAGCTTGGAAGTGGCAGCTGGAAACACCATATATTTT. The rearrangement uses TRBV5-4 and TRBJ1-3; D not resolved. The CDR3 runs 15 residues. Trimming removed 0 bases at V and 2 bases at J, with 9 bases between. Germline CDR1 SGHNT, CDR2 YYREEE (reference sequence).

With respect to this clone: The same CDR3 is also encoded by other DNA sequences in this sample. The chain combines TRBV6-5 with TRBJ1-2, with D possibly being TRBD1 (6 bases). The CDR3 length is 13 residues. Germline lookup yields CDR1 MNHEY and CDR2 SVGAGI. V gave up 2 bases and J gave up 4 bases, with 8 bases separating them. The CDR3 DNA reads TGTGCCAGCAGTTACGGCAGGGGCTATGGCTACACCTTC. Its translation: CASSYGRGYGYTF.

This clone was counted once. The rearrangement joins TRBV7-2 to TRBJ2-3; 8 bases align to TRBD1. V lost 2 bases, J lost 4 bases, and 8 bases stayed unmatched. This CDR3 contains 16 residues. The germline V gene has CDR1 SGHTA and CDR2 FQGNSA. Here the CDR3 DNA reads TGTGCCAGCAGCTTACAGGGGGCCCTTTTGGCAGATACGCAGTATTTT. Its translation: CASSLQGALLADTQYF.

This chain links TRBV7-2 with TRBJ2-5; 7 bases are shared with TRBD1. The J segment lost 5 bases and the V segment lost 4 bases, leaving 10 bases of the junction unmatched. Germline lookup yields CDR1 SGHTA and CDR2 FQGNSA. The CDR3 is 15 amino acids. The CDR3 protein is CASSSSGTVSETQYF. The CDR3, as DNA: TGTGCCAGCAGCTCCTCCGGGACAGTCTCGGAGACCCAGTACTTC.

This clone showed up just a few times. The J gene is TRBJ2-4, the V gene TRBV6-6; TRBD1 aligns across 7 bases. Unmatched junction bases numbered 7, after V lost 4 bases and J lost 7 bases. This CDR3 has 14 residues. CDR1 and CDR2 from the germline V gene are MNHNY and SVGAGI (reference sequence). CDR3 bases: TGTGCCAGCAGTTCAGGGACAGACGCCAACATTCAGTACTTC. As protein: CASSSGTDANIQYF.

The rearrangement joins TRBV10-3 to TRBJ1-2, with D perhaps TRBD1 (6 bases). The V and J ends lost 6 bases and 3 bases respectively, with 11 bases between them. Germline assignment: CDR1 ENHRY and CDR2 SYGVKD. The CDR3 totals 13 residues. In DNA form, the CDR3 reads TGTGCCATCAGACAGGGTCCAGACTATGGCTACACCTTC. The encoded protein is CAIRQGPDYGYTF.